These T cell receptor beta chains were read from a single sample in a study of OX40 agonist ivuxolimab in advanced cancers. Some clones are missing from TCRdb's copy, which holds only in-frame ones; the method was immunoSEQ multiplex PCR. The sample shows more than 40,000 clones, over 60% of them seen only once. The sequenced sample was CD4+ or CD8+ T cells sorted from blood, obtained in a trial of the OX40 agonist ivuxolimab. The source of these receptors is an adult with an advanced solid tumor such as melanoma, head and neck, liver or kidney cancer. Both conserved end residues are part of each CDR3. D genes are given only for firm matches. Only some rows state a clone size, as once, few, many or a class for expanded clones.

>.|.|TRBV27|TRBJ1-1|14
TGTGCCAGCAGTTACACAGGGCCGAACACTGAAGCTTTCTTT
CASSYTGPNTEAFF
>.|.|TRBV6-5|TRBJ2-7|12
TGTGCCACTCGACAGGAGTCCTACGAGCAGTACTTC
CATRQESYEQYF
>.|.|TRBV11-2|TRBJ2-6|18
TGTGCCAGCAGCTCTTCTGGCGGCAGCCGCTCTGGGGCCAACGTCCTGACTTTC
CASSSSGGSRSGANVLTF
>.|.|TRBV6-5|TRBJ2-7|16
TGTGCCAGCAGTTACTCAGGGGTGCCCCTTAAGTACGAGCAGTACTTC
CASSYSGVPLKYEQYF
>.|TRBD2|TRBV11-1|TRBJ2-1|15
TGTGCCAGCAGCTTATGGGGAGGGACTGACAATGAGCAGTTCTTC
CASSLWGGTDNEQFF
>.|.|TRBV5-1|TRBJ1-4|14
TGCGCCAGCAGCTCGCGACCCGGCGGGGAAAAACTGTTTTTT
CASSSRPGGEKLFF
>.|.|TRBV2|TRBJ1-1|12
TGTGCCAGCAGTGGGCAGGCTACTGAAGCTTTCTTT
CASSGQATEAFF
>.|TRBD1|TRBV10-3|TRBJ2-7|12
TGTGCCATCAGCCCGGACAGGGGTCCACCGTACTTC
CAISPDRGPPYF
>.|.|TRBV7-9|TRBJ1-6|17
TGTGCCAGCAGCTTAGCTACGGGACCGGGAGGGAATTCACCCCTCCACTTT
CASSLATGPGGNSPLHF
>.|.|TRBV7-2|TRBJ2-4|16
TGTGCCAGCAGCCCCTTGCGCCGGATAGCCAAAAACATTCAGTACTTC
CASSPLRRIAKNIQYF
>.|TRBD2|TRBV9|TRBJ2-1|18
TGTGCCAGCAGCGTAGGGGGTAGCGGGGCCCAGTCCTACAATGAGCAGTTCTTC
CASSVGGSGAQSYNEQFF
>.|.|TRBV6-1|TRBJ1-2|14
TGTGCCAGCAGTGTCGAGGGCCCTAACTATGGCTACACCTTC
CASSVEGPNYGYTF
>.|.|TRBV7-8|TRBJ1-1|14
TGTGCCAGCAGCTTAGCTCCGGCGAACACTGAAGCTTTCTTT
CASSLAPANTEAFF
>once|TRBD2|TRBV6-1|TRBJ2-3|18
TGTGCCATCAGTGAGCCCCTTGGAAGTAGCGGGAGAACAGATACGCAGTATTTT
CAISEPLGSSGRTDTQYF